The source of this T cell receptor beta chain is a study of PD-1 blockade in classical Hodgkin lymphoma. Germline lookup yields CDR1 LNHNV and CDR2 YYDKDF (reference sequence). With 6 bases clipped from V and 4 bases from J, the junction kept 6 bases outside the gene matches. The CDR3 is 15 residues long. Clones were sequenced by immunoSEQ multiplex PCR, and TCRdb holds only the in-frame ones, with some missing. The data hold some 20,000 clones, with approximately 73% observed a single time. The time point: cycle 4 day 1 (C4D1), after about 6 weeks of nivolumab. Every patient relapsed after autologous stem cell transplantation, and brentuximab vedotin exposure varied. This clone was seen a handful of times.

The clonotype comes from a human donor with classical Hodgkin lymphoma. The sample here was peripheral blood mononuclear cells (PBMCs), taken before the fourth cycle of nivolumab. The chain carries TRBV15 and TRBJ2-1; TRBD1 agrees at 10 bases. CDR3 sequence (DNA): TGTGCCACCAGTCTGGACAGGGGGTTATACAATGAGCAGTTCTTC. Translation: CATSLDRGLYNEQFF.